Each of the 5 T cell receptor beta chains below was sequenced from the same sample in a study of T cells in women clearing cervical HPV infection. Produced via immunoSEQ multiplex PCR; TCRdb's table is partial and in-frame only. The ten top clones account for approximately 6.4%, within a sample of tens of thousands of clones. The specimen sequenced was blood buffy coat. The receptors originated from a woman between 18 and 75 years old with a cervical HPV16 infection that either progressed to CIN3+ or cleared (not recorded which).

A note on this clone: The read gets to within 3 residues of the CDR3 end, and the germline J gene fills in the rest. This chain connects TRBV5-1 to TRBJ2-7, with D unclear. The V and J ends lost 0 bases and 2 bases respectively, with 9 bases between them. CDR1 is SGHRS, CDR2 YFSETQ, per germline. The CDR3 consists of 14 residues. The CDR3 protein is CASSLETPPYEQYF. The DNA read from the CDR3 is TGCGCCAGCAGCTTGGAGACACCTCCCTACGAG. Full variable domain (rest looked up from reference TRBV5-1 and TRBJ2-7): KAGVTQTPRYLIKTRGQQVTLSCSPISGHRSVSWYQQTPGQGLQFLFEYFSETQRNKGNFPGRFSGRQFSNSRSEMNVSTLELGDSALYLCASSLETPPYEQYFGPGTRLTVT.

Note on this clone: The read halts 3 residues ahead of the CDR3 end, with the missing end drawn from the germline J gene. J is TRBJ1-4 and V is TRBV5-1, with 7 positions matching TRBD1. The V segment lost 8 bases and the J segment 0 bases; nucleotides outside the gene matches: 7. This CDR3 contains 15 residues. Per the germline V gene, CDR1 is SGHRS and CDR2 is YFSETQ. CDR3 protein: CASRTGVATNEKLFF. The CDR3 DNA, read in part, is TGCGCCAGTCGGACAGGTGTTGCAACTAATGAAAAA.

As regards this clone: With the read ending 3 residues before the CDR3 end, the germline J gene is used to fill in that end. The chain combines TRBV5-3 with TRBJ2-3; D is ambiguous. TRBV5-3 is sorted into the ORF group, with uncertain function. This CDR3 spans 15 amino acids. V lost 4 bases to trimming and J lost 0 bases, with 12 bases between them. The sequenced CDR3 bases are TGTGCCAGAAGCCCGGGTCCACCTAGCACAGATACG. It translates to CARSPGPPSTDT. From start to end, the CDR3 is CARSPGPPSTDTQYF.

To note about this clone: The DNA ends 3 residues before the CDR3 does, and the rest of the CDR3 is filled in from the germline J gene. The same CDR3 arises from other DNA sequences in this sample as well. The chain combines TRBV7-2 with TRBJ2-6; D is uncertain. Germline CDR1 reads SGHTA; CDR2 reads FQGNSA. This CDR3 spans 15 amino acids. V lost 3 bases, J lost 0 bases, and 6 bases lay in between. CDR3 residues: CASSFSGSGANVLTF. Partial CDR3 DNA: TGTGCCAGCAGCTTTTCGGGCTCTGGGGCCAACGTC.

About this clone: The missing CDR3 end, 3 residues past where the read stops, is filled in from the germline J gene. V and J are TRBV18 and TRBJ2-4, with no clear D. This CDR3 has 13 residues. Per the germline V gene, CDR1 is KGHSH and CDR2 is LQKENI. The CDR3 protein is CASSPSSYYGQYF. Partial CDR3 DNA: TGTGCCAGCTCACCGAGTAGTTACTATGGT.